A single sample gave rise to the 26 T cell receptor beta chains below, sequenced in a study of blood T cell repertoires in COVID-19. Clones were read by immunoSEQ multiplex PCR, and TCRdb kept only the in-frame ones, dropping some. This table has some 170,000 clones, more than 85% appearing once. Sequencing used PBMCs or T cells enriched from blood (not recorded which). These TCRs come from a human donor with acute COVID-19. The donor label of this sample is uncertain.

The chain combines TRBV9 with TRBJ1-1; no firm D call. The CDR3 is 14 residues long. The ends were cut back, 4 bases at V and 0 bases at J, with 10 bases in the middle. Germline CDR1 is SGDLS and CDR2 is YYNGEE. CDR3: CASSLSVMNTEAFF. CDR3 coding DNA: TGTGCCAGCAGCCTTAGTGTTATGAACACTGAAGCTTTCTTT.

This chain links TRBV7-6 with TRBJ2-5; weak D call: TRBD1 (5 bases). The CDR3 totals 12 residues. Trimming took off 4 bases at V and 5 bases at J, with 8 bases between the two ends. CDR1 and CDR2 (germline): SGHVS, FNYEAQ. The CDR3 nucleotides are TGTGCCAGCAGCTCCAGGGATGAGACCCAGTACTTC. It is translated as CASSSRDETQYF.

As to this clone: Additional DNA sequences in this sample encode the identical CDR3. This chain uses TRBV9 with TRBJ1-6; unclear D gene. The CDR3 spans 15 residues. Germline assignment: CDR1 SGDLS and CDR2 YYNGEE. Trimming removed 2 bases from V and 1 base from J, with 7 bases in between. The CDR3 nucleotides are TGTGCCAGCAGCGTGGGGAGTTCCTATAATTCACCCCTCCACTTT. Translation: CASSVGSSYNSPLHF.

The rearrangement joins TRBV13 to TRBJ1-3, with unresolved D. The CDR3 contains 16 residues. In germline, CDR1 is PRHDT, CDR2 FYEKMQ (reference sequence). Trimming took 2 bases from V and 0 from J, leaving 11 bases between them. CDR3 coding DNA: TGTGCCAGCAGCTTACGGGGTGAGAACTCTGGAAACACCATATATTTT. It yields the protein CASSLRGENSGNTIYF.

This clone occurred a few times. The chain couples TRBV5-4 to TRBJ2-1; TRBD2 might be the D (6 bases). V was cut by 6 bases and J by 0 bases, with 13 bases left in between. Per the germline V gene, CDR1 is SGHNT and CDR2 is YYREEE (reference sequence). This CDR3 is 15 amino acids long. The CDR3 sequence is CASTAGSGSYNEQFF. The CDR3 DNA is TGTGCCAGCACCGCGGGTAGCGGCTCCTACAATGAGCAGTTCTTC.

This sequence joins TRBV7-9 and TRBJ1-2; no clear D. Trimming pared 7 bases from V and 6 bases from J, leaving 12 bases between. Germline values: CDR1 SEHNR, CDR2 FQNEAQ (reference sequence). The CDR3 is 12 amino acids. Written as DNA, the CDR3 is TGTGCCAGCACCCTCCGTCGGGATGGCTACACCTTC. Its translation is CASTLRRDGYTF. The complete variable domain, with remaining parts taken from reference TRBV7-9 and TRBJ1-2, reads DTGVSQNPRHKITKRGQNVTFRCDPISEHNRLYWYRQTLGQGPEFLTYFQNEAQLEKSRLLSDRFSAERPKGSFSTLEIQRTEQGDSAMYLCASTLRRDGYTFGSGTRLTVV.

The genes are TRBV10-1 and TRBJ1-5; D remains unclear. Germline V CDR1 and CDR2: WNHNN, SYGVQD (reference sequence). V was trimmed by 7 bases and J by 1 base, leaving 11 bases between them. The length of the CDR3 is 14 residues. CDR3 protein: CASKAAVSNQPQHF. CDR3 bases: TGCGCCAGCAAGGCGGCAGTCAGCAATCAGCCCCAGCATTTT.

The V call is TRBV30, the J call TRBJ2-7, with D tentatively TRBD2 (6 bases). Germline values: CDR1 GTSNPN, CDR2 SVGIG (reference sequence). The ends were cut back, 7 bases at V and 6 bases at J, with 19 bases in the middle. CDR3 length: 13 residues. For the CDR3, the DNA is TGTGCCTCCTTGGTAAGCGGGCGGGCCGAGCAGTACTTC. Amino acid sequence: CASLVSGRAEQYF.

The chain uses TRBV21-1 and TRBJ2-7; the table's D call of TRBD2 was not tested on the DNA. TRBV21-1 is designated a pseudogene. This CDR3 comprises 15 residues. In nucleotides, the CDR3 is TGTGCCAGCAGCAAAGACGACGGAGGGGTCTACGAGCAGTACTTC. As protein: CASSKDDGGVYEQYF.

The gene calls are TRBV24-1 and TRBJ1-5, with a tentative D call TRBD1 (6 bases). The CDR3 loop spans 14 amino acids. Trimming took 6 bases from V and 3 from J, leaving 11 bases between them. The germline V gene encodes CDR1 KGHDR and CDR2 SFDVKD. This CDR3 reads CATSQTGSNQPQHF. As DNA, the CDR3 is TGTGCCACCAGTCAAACAGGGTCCAATCAGCCCCAGCATTTT.

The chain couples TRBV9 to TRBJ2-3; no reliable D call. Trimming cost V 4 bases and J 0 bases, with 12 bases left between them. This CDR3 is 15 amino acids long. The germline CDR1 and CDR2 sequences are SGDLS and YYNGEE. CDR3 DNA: TGTGCCAGCAGCCTCATCGGCGGTAGCACAGATACGCAGTATTTT. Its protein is CASSLIGGSTDTQYF.

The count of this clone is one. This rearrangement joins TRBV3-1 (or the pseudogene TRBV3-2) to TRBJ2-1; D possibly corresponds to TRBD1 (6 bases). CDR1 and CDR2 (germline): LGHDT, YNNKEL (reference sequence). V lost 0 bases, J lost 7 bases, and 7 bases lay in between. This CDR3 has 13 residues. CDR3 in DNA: TGTGCCAGCAGCCAAGATAGGGGGAATGAGCAGTTCTTC. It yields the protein CASSQDRGNEQFF.

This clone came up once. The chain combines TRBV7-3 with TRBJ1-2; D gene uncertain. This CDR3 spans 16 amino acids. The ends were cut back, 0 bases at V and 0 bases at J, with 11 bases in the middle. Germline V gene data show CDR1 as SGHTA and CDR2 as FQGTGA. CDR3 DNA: TGTGCCAGCAGCTTAACGTTTGGGAGGCCTAACTATGGCTACACCTTC. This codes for CASSLTFGRPNYGYTF.

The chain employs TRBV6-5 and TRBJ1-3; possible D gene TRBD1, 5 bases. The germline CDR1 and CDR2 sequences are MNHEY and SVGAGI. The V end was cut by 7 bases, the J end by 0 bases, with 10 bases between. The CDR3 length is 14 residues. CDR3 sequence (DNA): TGTGCCAGCATCGGGGGTTCCTCTGGAAACACCATATATTTT. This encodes CASIGGSSGNTIYF.

The CDR3, as DNA: TGTGCCAGCAGCTTAGCCCGAGAGCGCACCGGGGAGCTGTTTTTT. As protein: CASSLARERTGELFF. This chain links TRBV7-2 with TRBJ2-2; D gene unclear. This CDR3 is built from 15 residues. V was trimmed by 0 bases and J by 4 bases, leaving 9 bases between them. Germline V lookup: CDR1 SGHTA, CDR2 FQGNSA.

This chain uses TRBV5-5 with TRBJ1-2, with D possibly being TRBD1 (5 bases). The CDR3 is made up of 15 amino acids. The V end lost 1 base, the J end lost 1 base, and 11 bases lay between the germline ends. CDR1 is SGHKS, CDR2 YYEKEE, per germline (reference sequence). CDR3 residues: CASSLSGAVNYGYTF. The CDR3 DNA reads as TGTGCCAGCAGCTTGTCTGGGGCGGTTAACTATGGCTACACCTTC. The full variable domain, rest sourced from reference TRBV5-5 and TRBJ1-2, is DAGVTQSPTHLIKTRGQQVTLRCSPISGHKSVSWYQQVLGQGPQFIFQYYEKEERGRGNFPDRFSARQFPNYSSELNVNALLLGDSALYLCASSLSGAVNYGYTFGSGTRLTVV.

The CDR3 nucleotides are TGTGCCAGCAGCCAGAGGGGAGGACGGTCTAATGAAAAACTGTTTTTT. The encoded protein is CASSQRGGRSNEKLFF. The chain uses TRBV3-1 (or the pseudogene TRBV3-2) and TRBJ1-4, with a weak D call TRBD1 (5 bases). V was trimmed by 3 bases and J by 3 bases, leaving 14 bases between them. Germline-derived CDR1 and CDR2 are LGHDT and YNNKEL (reference sequence). The CDR3 spans 16 residues.

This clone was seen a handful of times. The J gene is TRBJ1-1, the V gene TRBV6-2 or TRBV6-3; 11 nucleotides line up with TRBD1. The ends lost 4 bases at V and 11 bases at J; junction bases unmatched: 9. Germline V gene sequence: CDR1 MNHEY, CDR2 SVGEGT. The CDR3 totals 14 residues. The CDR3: CASSFYPGQGDAFF. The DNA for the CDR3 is TGTGCCAGCAGTTTCTACCCGGGACAGGGGGATGCTTTCTTT.

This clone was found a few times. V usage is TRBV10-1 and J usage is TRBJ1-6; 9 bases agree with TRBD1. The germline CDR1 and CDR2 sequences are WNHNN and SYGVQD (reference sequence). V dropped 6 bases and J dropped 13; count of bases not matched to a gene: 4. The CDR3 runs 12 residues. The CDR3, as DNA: TGCGCCAGCAGGGACAGGGGATCGCCCCTCCACTTT. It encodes CASRDRGSPLHF.

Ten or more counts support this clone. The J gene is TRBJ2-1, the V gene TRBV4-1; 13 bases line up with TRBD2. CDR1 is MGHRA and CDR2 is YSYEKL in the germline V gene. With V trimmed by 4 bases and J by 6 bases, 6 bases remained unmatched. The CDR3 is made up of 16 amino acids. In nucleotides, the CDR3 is TGCGCCAGCAGCCGCGGGGGACTAGCGGGGCCCAATGAGCAGTTCTTC. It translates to CASSRGGLAGPNEQFF.

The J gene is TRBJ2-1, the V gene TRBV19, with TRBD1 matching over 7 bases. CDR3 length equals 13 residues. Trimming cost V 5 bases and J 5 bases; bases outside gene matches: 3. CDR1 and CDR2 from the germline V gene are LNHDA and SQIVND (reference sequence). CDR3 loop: CASSGDSDNEQFF. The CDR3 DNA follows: TGTGCCAGTAGTGGGGACAGCGACAATGAGCAGTTCTTC.

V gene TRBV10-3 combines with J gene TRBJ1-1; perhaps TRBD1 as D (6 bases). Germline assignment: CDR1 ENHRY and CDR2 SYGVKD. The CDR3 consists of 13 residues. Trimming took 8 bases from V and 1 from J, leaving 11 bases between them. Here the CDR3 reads CAIAGQSNTEAFF. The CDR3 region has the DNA TGTGCCATCGCCGGACAGTCGAACACTGAAGCTTTCTTT.

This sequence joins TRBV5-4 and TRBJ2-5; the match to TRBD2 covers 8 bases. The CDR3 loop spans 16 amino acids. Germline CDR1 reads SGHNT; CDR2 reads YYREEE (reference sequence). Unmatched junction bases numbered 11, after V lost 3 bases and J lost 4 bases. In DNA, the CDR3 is TGTGCCAGCAGCTCGAATTGGGGTCTAGCGGGAGAGACCCAGTACTTC. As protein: CASSSNWGLAGETQYF.

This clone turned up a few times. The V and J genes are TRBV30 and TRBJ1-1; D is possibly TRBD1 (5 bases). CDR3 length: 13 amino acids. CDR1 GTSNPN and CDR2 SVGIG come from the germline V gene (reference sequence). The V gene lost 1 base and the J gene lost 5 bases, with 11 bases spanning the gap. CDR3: CAWSEQTATEAFF. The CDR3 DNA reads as TGTGCCTGGAGTGAACAGACAGCAACTGAAGCTTTCTTT. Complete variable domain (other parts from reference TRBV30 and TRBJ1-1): SQTIHQWPATLVQPVGSPLSLECTVEGTSNPNLYWYRQAAGRGLQLLFYSVGIGQISSEVPQNLSASRPQDRQFILSSKKLLLSDSGFYLCAWSEQTATEAFFGQGTRLTVV.

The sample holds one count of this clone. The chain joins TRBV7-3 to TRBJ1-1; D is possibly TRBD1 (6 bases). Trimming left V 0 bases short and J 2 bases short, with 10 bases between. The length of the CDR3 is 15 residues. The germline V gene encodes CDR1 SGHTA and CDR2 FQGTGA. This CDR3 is CASSLTRGGNTEAFF. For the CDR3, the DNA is TGTGCCAGCAGCTTAACGAGGGGGGGCAACACTGAAGCTTTCTTT.

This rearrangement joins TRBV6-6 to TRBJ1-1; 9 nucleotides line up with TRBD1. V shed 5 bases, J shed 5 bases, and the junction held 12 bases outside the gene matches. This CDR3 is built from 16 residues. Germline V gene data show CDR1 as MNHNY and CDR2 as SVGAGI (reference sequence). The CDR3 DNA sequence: TGTGCCAGCAGTGGGACAGGGATCAGAGGTGGGACTGAAGCTTTCTTT. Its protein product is CASSGTGIRGGTEAFF.